One T cell receptor (beta chain) is described in this entry. No antigen is known for it. These data come from a study of OX40 agonist ivuxolimab in advanced cancers. In the study overall: Of the participants, about 40% had some prior anti-PD-1, anti-PD-L1 or anti-CTLA-4 therapy, which was allowed.

General study points: Circulating CD4+ and CD8+ T cells showed clonal expansion by week 6 at 0.1 to 3.0 mg/kg. At 0.1-3.0 mg/kg, partial responders had clonal expansion among the lowest observed. The mean number of expanded clones was higher in CD8+ T cells than in CD4+.

Sequenced by immunoSEQ multiplex PCR; TCRdb stores in-frame clones only, minus some. The data contain around 70,000 clones, around 86% of them singletons. The sample was CD4+ or CD8+ T cells sorted from blood, taken in a trial of the OX40 agonist ivuxolimab. This receptor was taken from an adult with an advanced solid tumor such as melanoma, head and neck, liver or kidney cancer.

CDR3 region: CASSSSGRTYEQYF. DNA of the CDR3: TGTGCCAGCAGCTCTAGCGGGAGAACCTACGAGCAGTACTTC. The chain joins TRBV5-4 to TRBJ2-7, with 10 bases matching TRBD2. With V trimmed by 3 bases and J by 2 bases, 2 bases remained unmatched. The CDR3 runs to 14 residues. Germline CDR1 and CDR2: SGHNT and YYREEE (reference sequence).